This T cell receptor beta chain was recovered during a study of shared clonotypes between healthy human individuals. Notes on the study in general: Naive CD4 clonotypes overlapped across a few donors at roughly 5.1%. Larger estimated richness was generally recorded for naive subsets relative to memory subsets.

In the original analysis: ImmunoSEQ supplied junction-only sequences lacking quality scores, so filtering was different. The repertoire was sequenced with immunoSEQ multiplex PCR; TCRdb's copy has only in-frame clones and lacks some. The V and J calls and clone size are taken from that table; D and trimming were inferred from the DNA. The sample has roughly 760,000 clones; 74% are singletons. A remark on this clone: Antigen specificity is unknown.

Both subsets, CD45RA+ naive and CD45RA-negative memory, were split from the CD4+ cells. Trimming took off 2 bases at V and 4 bases at J, with 10 bases between the two ends. Germline V gene sequence: CDR1 SGHRS, CDR2 YFSETQ. This CDR3 region has 13 residues. This receptor was taken from a woman aged 25-40 years in good health. J is TRBJ2-7 and V is TRBV5-1; D ambiguous. The sample comprised memory CD4+ T cells sorted from blood. The subset was: CD45RA-negative fraction. CDR3 sequence reads: CASSLNADYEQYF. The CDR3 DNA is TGCGCCAGCAGCTTAAACGCCGATTACGAGCAGTACTTC.